The rows below give T cell receptor beta chains drawn from one sample of a study of blood T cell repertoires in COVID-19. Repertoires were generated with immunoSEQ multiplex PCR, while TCRdb's copy carries only in-frame clones and drops some. The data contain around 200,000 clones, about 85% of them singletons. The source material was peripheral blood. The source of these receptors is a man in his forties or fifties with acute or convalescent COVID-19. CDR3s include the opening cysteine and the closing phenylalanine or tryptophan. Fields, in order: CDR3 DNA, CDR3 protein, V gene, J gene, clone size, D gene. A D gene is named only where the DNA matches it firmly. Size tells how often a clone was seen (once, few, many) or the class of an expanded clone, and some rows leave it out.

CDR3nt: TGCGCCAGCAGCTTACCGGGGACAGGTCAAGAGACCCAGTACTTC
CDR3aa: CASSLPGTGQETQYF
v_gene: TRBV5-1
j_gene: TRBJ2-5
abundance: .
d_gene: TRBD1

CDR3nt: TGCGCCAGCAGCCAAGGGCCGGGACAGGGGGCGCGGGGGGCCAACGTCCTGACTTTC
CDR3aa: CASSQGPGQGARGANVLTF
v_gene: TRBV4-3
j_gene: TRBJ2-6
abundance: once
d_gene: TRBD1

CDR3nt: TGTGCCAGCCTCCCCGGGGAGCTGTTTTTT
CDR3aa: CASLPGELFF
v_gene: TRBV27
j_gene: TRBJ2-2
abundance: .
d_gene: .

CDR3nt: TGTGCCAGCAGTTTATCGGCGGGAGGGCCCGTAAGCTCCTACAATGAGCAGTTCTTC
CDR3aa: CASSLSAGGPVSSYNEQFF
v_gene: TRBV28
j_gene: TRBJ2-1
abundance: .
d_gene: TRBD2

CDR3nt: TGCGCCAGCAGCTTGGCAACCCAGGATTCACCCCTCCACTTT
CDR3aa: CASSLATQDSPLHF
v_gene: TRBV5-1
j_gene: TRBJ1-6
abundance: .
d_gene: .

CDR3nt: TGCGCCAGCAGCCAAGGACTAGCGGGCAATGAGCAGTTCTTC
CDR3aa: CASSQGLAGNEQFF
v_gene: TRBV4-1
j_gene: TRBJ2-1
abundance: .
d_gene: TRBD2

CDR3nt: TGCGCCAGCAGCCAGACAGGGTGGAATCGTAGTGGCTACACCTTC
CDR3aa: CASSQTGWNRSGYTF
v_gene: TRBV4-1
j_gene: TRBJ1-2
abundance: .
d_gene: TRBD1

CDR3nt: TGTGCCAGCAGCGTCGGGACAGGGGGCAATCAGCCCCAGCATTTT
CDR3aa: CASSVGTGGNQPQHF
v_gene: TRBV5-4
j_gene: TRBJ1-5
abundance: once
d_gene: TRBD1

CDR3nt: TGTGCCAGCAGTGAGCTGGGGAGCAGGACTGAAGCTTTCTTT
CDR3aa: CASSELGSRTEAFF
v_gene: TRBV2
j_gene: TRBJ1-1
abundance: few
d_gene: .

CDR3nt: TGTGCCAGCAGCGCCAGGGGGTCTGGGACAACTAATGAAAAACTGTTTTTT
CDR3aa: CASSARGSGTTNEKLFF
v_gene: TRBV5-6
j_gene: TRBJ1-4
abundance: .
d_gene: TRBD1

CDR3nt: TGTGCCAGCAGCCCCTCGTTTGTTGGGACAGGGGCAGATACGCAGTATTTT
CDR3aa: CASSPSFVGTGADTQYF
v_gene: TRBV7-8
j_gene: TRBJ2-3
abundance: .
d_gene: TRBD1

CDR3nt: TGTGCCAGTTCGTTATTCCCCCTCCACTTT
CDR3aa: CASSLFPLHF
v_gene: TRBV19
j_gene: TRBJ1-6
abundance: .
d_gene: .

CDR3nt: TGTGCCAGCCCCCAACAGGGGGCCTCCAAGTACGAGCAGTACTTC
CDR3aa: CASPQQGASKYEQYF
v_gene: TRBV25-1
j_gene: TRBJ2-7
abundance: .
d_gene: TRBD1

CDR3nt: TGTGCCAGCAGCGTTGGACAGGAAGGCCCCCACACCTTC
CDR3aa: CASSVGQEGPHTF
v_gene: TRBV6-4
j_gene: TRBJ1-2
abundance: .
d_gene: TRBD1

CDR3nt: TGCAGTGCTAGTCGTGGCGGGAGCTGGAGCACAGATACGCAGTATTTT
CDR3aa: CSASRGGSWSTDTQYF
v_gene: TRBV20-1
j_gene: TRBJ2-3
abundance: .
d_gene: TRBD2

CDR3nt: TGTGCCAGCAGAGGGGGCCTGACTAATGAAAAACTGTTTTTT
CDR3aa: CASRGGLTNEKLFF
v_gene: TRBV2
j_gene: TRBJ1-4
abundance: .
d_gene: TRBD1

CDR3nt: TGTGCCAGCAGCCAGGGGACAGGGCCCCAAGAGACCCAGTACTTC
CDR3aa: CASSQGTGPQETQYF
v_gene: TRBV14
j_gene: TRBJ2-5
abundance: once
d_gene: TRBD1

CDR3nt: TGTGCCAGCAGCTCGCAACAGGGAAAGCTGTTTTTT
CDR3aa: CASSSQQGKLFF
v_gene: TRBV5-5
j_gene: TRBJ2-2
abundance: .
d_gene: .

CDR3nt: TGTGCCAGCAGCAACGGACAGGGGGCAAACTATGGCTACACCTTC
CDR3aa: CASSNGQGANYGYTF
v_gene: TRBV6-6
j_gene: TRBJ1-2
abundance: .
d_gene: TRBD1

CDR3nt: TGCAGTGTTAGCCTTACAACGGAGGTCTTC
CDR3aa: CSVSLTTEVF
v_gene: TRBV20-1
j_gene: TRBJ1-2
abundance: .
d_gene: .

CDR3nt: TGTGCCAGCAGCCGACCAAAGGGCAGCGGGCGCTACGAGCAGTACTTC
CDR3aa: CASSRPKGSGRYEQYF
v_gene: TRBV3-1/TRBV3-2
j_gene: TRBJ2-7
abundance: .
d_gene: .

CDR3nt: TGTGCCAGCAGCGCCTCCGGGACAGAAGGAGATGAGCAGTTCTTC
CDR3aa: CASSASGTEGDEQFF
v_gene: TRBV9
j_gene: TRBJ2-1
abundance: .
d_gene: TRBD1

CDR3nt: TGCGCCAGCAGCTTGGAATGGGGCCTGTCCTACGAGCAGTACTTC
CDR3aa: CASSLEWGLSYEQYF
v_gene: TRBV5-1
j_gene: TRBJ2-7
abundance: .
d_gene: .

CDR3nt: TGTGCCAGCAGCTTAGTCAGGTGGGGCTACACCTTC
CDR3aa: CASSLVRWGYTF
v_gene: TRBV11-2
j_gene: TRBJ1-2
abundance: once
d_gene: .

CDR3nt: TGTGCCAGCAGCACCAACTGGGACAGCCTTAATGGCTACACCTTC
CDR3aa: CASSTNWDSLNGYTF
v_gene: TRBV6-5
j_gene: TRBJ1-2
abundance: once
d_gene: TRBD1

CDR3nt: TGTGCCAGCAGTACCCGACAGGGCAACACCTACGAGCAGTACTTC
CDR3aa: CASSTRQGNTYEQYF
v_gene: TRBV27
j_gene: TRBJ2-7
abundance: .
d_gene: TRBD1

CDR3nt: TGTGTCAGCAGCTTGGTACAGGCGACCTACAATGAGCAGTTCTTC
CDR3aa: CVSSLVQATYNEQFF
v_gene: TRBV5-6
j_gene: TRBJ2-1
abundance: .
d_gene: .

CDR3nt: TGTGCCAGCAGCTCCCCGGCGGGGCGGGAGGGGGGAAACATTCAGTACTTC
CDR3aa: CASSSPAGREGGNIQYF
v_gene: TRBV7-8
j_gene: TRBJ2-4
abundance: once
d_gene: TRBD2

CDR3nt: TGTGCCAGCTCACCGCGAGCCGAGATTTCTAACTATGGCTACACCTTC
CDR3aa: CASSPRAEISNYGYTF
v_gene: TRBV18
j_gene: TRBJ1-2
abundance: .
d_gene: .

CDR3nt: TGTGCCAGCAGCCAGAGGACAGGCGGATCCTATAATTCACCCCTCCACTTT
CDR3aa: CASSQRTGGSYNSPLHF
v_gene: TRBV4-2
j_gene: TRBJ1-6
abundance: .
d_gene: TRBD1

CDR3nt: TGTGCCAGCAGGCGAGGACTATCTGGAAACACCATATATTTT
CDR3aa: CASRRGLSGNTIYF
v_gene: TRBV28
j_gene: TRBJ1-3
abundance: .
d_gene: .

CDR3nt: TGTGCCAGCAGGGTAACGGGGGCAACTAATGAAAAACTGTTTTTT
CDR3aa: CASRVTGATNEKLFF
v_gene: TRBV6-5
j_gene: TRBJ1-4
abundance: few
d_gene: .

CDR3nt: TGTGCCAGCAGCTCCGACAGGGACTCACCCCTCCACTTT
CDR3aa: CASSSDRDSPLHF
v_gene: TRBV7-2
j_gene: TRBJ1-6
abundance: .
d_gene: TRBD1

CDR3nt: TGTGCCAGCTCACCACTTTCCGCCGGGGAGCTGTTTTTT
CDR3aa: CASSPLSAGELFF
v_gene: TRBV18
j_gene: TRBJ2-2
abundance: .
d_gene: .

CDR3nt: TGTGCCAGCAGTTTAACAGGCTTGGATGAGCAGTTCTTC
CDR3aa: CASSLTGLDEQFF
v_gene: TRBV12-3/TRBV12-4
j_gene: TRBJ2-1
abundance: .
d_gene: .

CDR3nt: TGCGCCAGCAGCCTTATCTCTAGGCTCTCTGGGGCCAACGTCCTGACTTTC
CDR3aa: CASSLISRLSGANVLTF
v_gene: TRBV5-1
j_gene: TRBJ2-6
abundance: .
d_gene: .

CDR3nt: TGTGCCAGCAGCCATGACAGGGGAAACGAGCAGTACTTC
CDR3aa: CASSHDRGNEQYF
v_gene: TRBV3-1/TRBV3-2
j_gene: TRBJ2-7
abundance: .
d_gene: TRBD1

CDR3nt: TGTGCCAGCAGCCAAAGACACCTCGGCTACACCTTC
CDR3aa: CASSQRHLGYTF
v_gene: TRBV16
j_gene: TRBJ1-2
abundance: .
d_gene: .

CDR3nt: TGTGCCAGCAGCTTGGGCGCAGGGTTCGGCTACAATGAGCAGTTCTTC
CDR3aa: CASSLGAGFGYNEQFF
v_gene: TRBV5-8
j_gene: TRBJ2-1
abundance: .
d_gene: .

CDR3nt: TGTGCCATCGGGAGGGTTTACACAGATACGCAGTATTTT
CDR3aa: CAIGRVYTDTQYF
v_gene: TRBV2
j_gene: TRBJ2-3
abundance: .
d_gene: TRBD2

CDR3nt: TGCGCCAGCAGAACGGATCCGGGACAAGAGACCCAGTACTTC
CDR3aa: CASRTDPGQETQYF
v_gene: TRBV5-1
j_gene: TRBJ2-5
abundance: .
d_gene: .

CDR3nt: TGCGCCAGCAGACTCAACACCGACAACACCTACGAGCAGTACTTC
CDR3aa: CASRLNTDNTYEQYF
v_gene: TRBV5-1
j_gene: TRBJ2-7
abundance: .
d_gene: .

CDR3nt: TGTGCCAGCACCAACAAGATATCTAGTAGGGAGCAGTACTTC
CDR3aa: CASTNKISSREQYF
v_gene: TRBV3-1/TRBV3-2
j_gene: TRBJ2-7
abundance: .
d_gene: .

CDR3nt: TGCGCCAGCAGCCTGATCCCCATCCGACTAGCGGGAGTCACCGGGGAGCTGTTTTTT
CDR3aa: CASSLIPIRLAGVTGELFF
v_gene: TRBV5-1
j_gene: TRBJ2-2
abundance: once
d_gene: TRBD2

CDR3nt: TGTGCCAGCAGCCGTGGGACAGGGCGGGTTGAGCAGTTCTTC
CDR3aa: CASSRGTGRVEQFF
v_gene: TRBV6-5
j_gene: TRBJ2-1
abundance: .
d_gene: TRBD1

CDR3nt: TGTGCCAGCAGCAATAGAGCCTACGAGCAGTACTTC
CDR3aa: CASSNRAYEQYF
v_gene: TRBV7-2
j_gene: TRBJ2-7
abundance: .
d_gene: .

CDR3nt: TGTGCCAGTAGTCCGCGGGACAGGGAGACTGAAGCTTTCTTT
CDR3aa: CASSPRDRETEAFF
v_gene: TRBV19
j_gene: TRBJ1-1
abundance: .
d_gene: TRBD1

CDR3nt: TGTGCCAGCAGCTTAAATAGCGGGGATGGTTCACCCCTCCACTTT
CDR3aa: CASSLNSGDGSPLHF
v_gene: TRBV5-4
j_gene: TRBJ1-6
abundance: once
d_gene: .

CDR3nt: TGTGCCAGCACCTTGGCGGGGGGGCCACCAGATACGCAGTATTTT
CDR3aa: CASTLAGGPPDTQYF
v_gene: TRBV27
j_gene: TRBJ2-3
abundance: .
d_gene: TRBD2

CDR3nt: TGTGCCAGCAGCCCTGCGGACAGCAACGAGCAGTACTTC
CDR3aa: CASSPADSNEQYF
v_gene: TRBV11-3
j_gene: TRBJ2-7
abundance: .
d_gene: .

CDR3nt: TGTGCCAGCAGTTACTCGCGGGAGGTAGTATATTACAATGAGCAGTTCTTC
CDR3aa: CASSYSREVVYYNEQFF
v_gene: TRBV6-2/TRBV6-3
j_gene: TRBJ2-1
abundance: .
d_gene: TRBD2

CDR3nt: TGTGCCAGCAGCTTAGGGGGCACTAGCGGGGGTACAGATACGCAGTATTTT
CDR3aa: CASSLGGTSGGTDTQYF
v_gene: TRBV7-2
j_gene: TRBJ2-3
abundance: .
d_gene: TRBD2

CDR3nt: TGTGCCAGCAGCTTGGAACAGGGCCGGGGCAGCTATGGCTACACCTTC
CDR3aa: CASSLEQGRGSYGYTF
v_gene: TRBV5-8
j_gene: TRBJ1-2
abundance: .
d_gene: .

CDR3nt: TGTGCCAGCAGTGTGACAGGAGCCGATGAAAAACTGTTTTTT
CDR3aa: CASSVTGADEKLFF
v_gene: TRBV2
j_gene: TRBJ1-4
abundance: .
d_gene: .

CDR3nt: TGTGCCAGCAGCTTGCCCAGGGGTGTCTACAATGAGCAGTTCTTC
CDR3aa: CASSLPRGVYNEQFF
v_gene: TRBV5-4
j_gene: TRBJ2-1
abundance: .
d_gene: .

CDR3nt: TGTGCCAGCAGCCGCGCGCGGGGGGGCGCAGCCAAAAACATTCAGTACTTC
CDR3aa: CASSRARGGAAKNIQYF
v_gene: TRBV13
j_gene: TRBJ2-4
abundance: .
d_gene: TRBD2

CDR3nt: TGCGCCAGCAGCTCCTGGGGACAGAGCACAGATACGCAGTATTTT
CDR3aa: CASSSWGQSTDTQYF
v_gene: TRBV5-1
j_gene: TRBJ2-3
abundance: .
d_gene: TRBD1

CDR3nt: TGTGCCAGCAGCACCCAATTCAGGGTTGGCGGAAACACCATATATTTT
CDR3aa: CASSTQFRVGGNTIYF
v_gene: TRBV9
j_gene: TRBJ1-3
abundance: .
d_gene: .

CDR3nt: TGTGCCAGCAGCTCCCGGGACCCGGGACAGGGGCCCTACGAGCAGTACTTC
CDR3aa: CASSSRDPGQGPYEQYF
v_gene: TRBV5-4
j_gene: TRBJ2-7
abundance: .
d_gene: TRBD1